The 27 T cell receptor beta chains reported below all come from one sample, sequenced in a study of blood T cell repertoires in COVID-19. Generated by immunoSEQ multiplex PCR, the TCRdb table keeps only in-frame clones and is missing some. The table records some 75,000 clones, about 88% of them present only once. The sequencing input was peripheral blood. Source of these receptors: a man aged 70 or older with active or convalescent COVID-19.

The chain couples TRBV7-9 to TRBJ2-3, with a tentative D call TRBD2 (5 bases). V gave up 5 bases and J gave up 2 bases, with 11 bases separating them. The germline V gene encodes CDR1 SEHNR and CDR2 FQNEAQ (reference sequence). This CDR3 has 14 amino acids. CDR3 amino acids: CASSRALDTDTQYF. DNA for the CDR3: TGTGCCAGCAGCCGAGCACTAGACACAGATACGCAGTATTTT.

The chain employs TRBV5-1 and TRBJ1-2; 8 nucleotides line up with TRBD1. Losses at the gene ends were 0 bases for V and 6 bases for J; bases not matched to a gene: 4. The CDR3 covers 14 residues. Germline CDR1 reads SGHRS; CDR2 reads YFSETQ. The CDR3 loop reads CASSLADRVDGYTF. CDR3 DNA: TGCGCCAGCAGCTTGGCGGACAGGGTCGATGGCTACACCTTC.

The rearrangement joins TRBV2 to TRBJ1-1; D may be TRBD1 (5 bases). There are 16 residues in the CDR3. V lost 4 bases, J lost 3 bases, and 18 bases lay in between. CDR1 and CDR2 (germline): SNHLY, FYNNEI. The CDR3: CASSGGVRGWDTEAFF. DNA for the CDR3: TGTGCCAGCAGTGGGGGCGTAAGGGGATGGGACACTGAAGCTTTCTTT.

The rearrangement joins TRBV6-5 to TRBJ2-7; D is ambiguous. CDR3 length: 14 amino acids. V gave up 9 bases and J gave up 5 bases, with 20 bases separating them. Germline-derived CDR1 and CDR2 are MNHEY and SVGAGI. CDR3 region: CASQPLLSGNEQYF. CDR3 DNA: TGTGCCAGTCAACCCCTACTAAGTGGCAACGAGCAGTACTTC.

This chain uses TRBV28 with TRBJ1-5; TRBD1 might be the D (5 bases). Germline V gene lookup returns CDR1 MDHEN and CDR2 SYDVKM. The CDR3 runs 14 residues. V was pared by 6 bases and J by 0 bases, with 9 bases between. In nucleotides, the CDR3 is TGTGCCAGCAGGCCCGACAGTAGCAATCAGCCCCAGCATTTT. Its protein is CASRPDSSNQPQHF.

In this sample, this clone turned up a few times. The CDR3 coding sequence is TGTGCCAGCAGTGTTATAGAAGGCTACACCTTC. Protein: CASSVIEGYTF. V and J are TRBV2 and TRBJ1-2, with D uncertain. Germline assignment: CDR1 SNHLY and CDR2 FYNNEI. This CDR3 is built from 11 residues. The germline V and J ends were trimmed by 4 bases and 8 bases, with 8 bases remaining between them.

V usage is TRBV7-8 and J usage is TRBJ1-2, with TRBD1 matching 7 bases. This CDR3 has 14 residues. J was trimmed by 0 bases and V by 6 bases; bases with no gene match: 4. CDR1 and CDR2 (germline): SGHVS, FQNEAQ. The CDR3 DNA sequence: TGTGCCAGCAGTAGGGGGCATACTAACTATGGCTACACCTTC. The encoded protein is CASSRGHTNYGYTF.

This chain uses TRBV5-1 with TRBJ2-5; 8 bases are shared with TRBD2. The CDR3 has 15 residues. V gave up 4 bases and J gave up 3 bases; unmatched junction bases: 8. Germline values: CDR1 SGHRS, CDR2 YFSETQ. This CDR3 reads CASSVDSGGEETQYF. CDR3 nucleotide sequence: TGCGCCAGCAGCGTTGACTCCGGGGGGGAAGAGACCCAGTACTTC.

The chain recombines TRBV28 with TRBJ2-7; 10 bases match TRBD2. The CDR3 length is 16 residues. Germline V gene lookup returns CDR1 MDHEN and CDR2 SYDVKM. Trimming took 6 bases from V and 6 from J; bases not matched to a gene: 14. The DNA for the CDR3 is TGTGCCAGCAGCACCAGCGGGGGACTAGCGTTTCGCGAGCAGTACTTC. Encoded protein: CASSTSGGLAFREQYF.

In DNA form, the CDR3 reads TGTGCCAGCAGCTTAGTAGCGGGAGGTGACAATGAGCAGTTCTTC. Its translation: CASSLVAGGDNEQFF. The genes are TRBV11-3 and TRBJ2-1; 10 positions agree with TRBD2. The CDR3 has 15 amino acids. The germline gives CDR1 SGHNT, CDR2 YENEEA. Trimming at V came to 1 base and at J to 5 bases, leaving 2 bases not matched to a gene.

The chain joins TRBV19 to TRBJ2-3; 8 bases align to TRBD1. Germline CDR1 LNHDA, CDR2 SQIVND (reference sequence). The CDR3 consists of 16 residues. Trimming at V came to 4 bases and at J to 6 bases, leaving 12 bases not matched to a gene. This chain's CDR3 is CASSTLTGTGFDTQYF. DNA for the CDR3: TGTGCCAGTAGTACTTTAACCGGGACAGGATTCGATACGCAGTATTTT.

V gene TRBV11-2 combines with J gene TRBJ1-2, with D maybe TRBD1 (5 bases). The CDR3 is made up of 13 amino acids. V lost 0 bases, J lost 7 bases, and 9 bases lay in between. CDR1 is SGHAT, CDR2 FQNNGV, per germline. CDR3 in amino acids: CASSLDGGTGYTF. CDR3 in DNA: TGTGCCAGCAGCTTAGACGGAGGGACTGGCTACACCTTC.

The chain uses TRBV18 and TRBJ2-5, with D maybe TRBD1 (5 bases). The CDR3 loop spans 13 amino acids. Germline V gives CDR1 KGHSH, CDR2 LQKENI. V lost 6 bases and J lost 2, with 10 bases in between. The CDR3 DNA reads as TGTGCCAGCTCGGAAGGACAACAAGAGACCCAGTACTTC. Translation: CASSEGQQETQYF. The full variable domain, in which reference TRBV18 and TRBJ2-5 provide the parts outside the CDR3, is NAGVMQNPRHLVRRRGQEARLRCSPMKGHSHVYWYRQLPEEGLKFMVYLQKENIIDESGMPKERFSAEFPKEGPSILRIQQVVRGDSAAYFCASSEGQQETQYFGPGTRLLVL.

The gene calls are TRBV7-3 and TRBJ2-1; D perhaps matches TRBD1 (6 bases). V lost 2 bases and J lost 6, with 14 bases in between. CDR3 length equals 15 residues. Germline assignment: CDR1 SGHTA and CDR2 FQGTGA. CDR3 in DNA: TGTGCCAGCAGCTTATCGCAGGGGCTGGTCAATGAGCAGTTCTTC. It is translated as CASSLSQGLVNEQFF. Looking up the rest from reference TRBV7-3 and TRBJ2-1 gives the full variable domain: GAGVSQTPSNKVTEKGKYVELRCDPISGHTALYWYRQSLGQGPEFLIYFQGTGAADDSGLPNDRFFAVRPEGSVSTLKIQRTERGDSAVYLCASSLSQGLVNEQFFGPGTRLTVL.

The V and J genes are TRBV6-5 and TRBJ2-3, with D unresolved. CDR1 and CDR2 from the germline V gene are MNHEY and SVGAGI. Trimming cost V 6 bases and J 3 bases, with 13 bases left between them. This CDR3 is built from 14 residues. The DNA of the CDR3 is TGTGCCAGCAGGCTAGATACCCAGACAGATACGCAGTATTTT. Amino acids: CASRLDTQTDTQYF.

The sample holds a few counts of this clone. The chain has TRBV12-3 or TRBV12-4 and TRBJ1-2; no clear D gene. This CDR3 contains 12 residues. The V end was cut by 4 bases, the J end by 7 bases, with 10 bases between. In DNA, the CDR3 is TGTGCCAGCAGTTCCAGTGTGGTTGGCTACACCTTC. This translates into CASSSSVVGYTF.

The chain recombines TRBV6-5 with TRBJ1-2, with 7 bases lining up with TRBD1. Germline CDR1 MNHEY, CDR2 SVGAGI. J was trimmed by 7 bases and V by 5 bases; bases with no gene match: 7. The CDR3 runs 13 residues. The CDR3 DNA reads TGTGCCAGCAGTAACGGACAGGCTGGTGGCTACACCTTC. It codes for CASSNGQAGGYTF.

The genes are TRBV14 and TRBJ2-3; D possibly corresponds to TRBD2 (6 bases). CDR1 and CDR2 from the germline V gene are SGHDN and FVKESK. There are 17 residues in the CDR3. V shed 2 bases and J shed 1 base, with 16 bases lying between them. In DNA, the CDR3 is TGTGCCAGCAGCCAACGTCTTCCGGGGGTCGGCACAGATACGCAGTATTTT. It is translated as CASSQRLPGVGTDTQYF.

CDR3 DNA sequence: TGTGCCAGCAGTCCCAAGCCGAGCGGGAGGGCCAATGGGGCCAACGTCCTGACTTTC. This encodes CASSPKPSGRANGANVLTF. V and J are TRBV6-6 and TRBJ2-6; 10 bases agree with TRBD2. This CDR3 is built from 19 residues. The junction had 13 bases not matched to a gene; V was cut back by 5 bases and J by 3 bases. Germline-derived CDR1 and CDR2 are MNHNY and SVGAGI (reference sequence).

The chain combines TRBV19 with TRBJ1-2; TRBD1 matches 7 bases. Germline assignment: CDR1 LNHDA and CDR2 SQIVND (reference sequence). V lost 5 bases to trimming and J lost 6 bases; unmatched junction nucleotides: 6. This CDR3 contains 13 residues. Here the CDR3 reads CASSASGTDGYTF. CDR3 in DNA: TGTGCCAGTAGTGCCTCCGGGACAGATGGCTACACCTTC.

This rearrangement joins TRBV19 to TRBJ1-5, with TRBD1 as a possible D gene (5 bases). The CDR3 runs to 13 residues. Trimming removed 6 bases at V and 5 bases at J, with 11 bases between. The germline V gene encodes CDR1 LNHDA and CDR2 SQIVND (reference sequence). As DNA, the CDR3 is TGTGCCAGTAGATATGACAGCGATCAGCCCCAGCATTTT. Translating gives CASRYDSDQPQHF.

On this clone itself: The germline gene is not matched at one end of the junction; a read error may be the cause. The chain uses TRBV11-2 and TRBJ1-6; D ambiguous. The CDR3 is 11 residues long. The germline CDR1 and CDR2 sequences are SGHAT and FQNNGV. CDR3 residues: CASSLGGPLHF. The CDR3 region has the DNA TGTGCCAGCAGTTTAGGAGGGCCCCTCCACTTT.

The rearrangement uses TRBV28 and TRBJ2-1; maybe TRBD2 (6 bases). The CDR3 length is 14 residues. V lost 5 bases, J lost 6 bases, and 14 bases lay in between. Germline CDR1 is MDHEN and CDR2 is SYDVKM. CDR3: CASSRAGGANEQFF. For the CDR3, the DNA is TGTGCCAGCAGTAGAGCGGGCGGGGCCAATGAGCAGTTCTTC.

V usage is TRBV3-1 (or the pseudogene TRBV3-2) and J usage is TRBJ1-2; D possibly corresponds to TRBD1 (6 bases). CDR3 size: 16 residues. Per the germline V gene, CDR1 is LGHDT and CDR2 is YNNKEL (reference sequence). V lost 1 base and J 4 bases, leaving 16 bases between the germline ends. The CDR3 here is CASSQGLRTAGYGYTF. The CDR3 region has the DNA TGTGCCAGCAGCCAAGGCCTCAGGACAGCCGGCTATGGCTACACCTTC.

The chain carries TRBV7-6 and TRBJ2-1, with a possible D match to TRBD1 (5 bases). There are 13 residues in the CDR3. The ends were cut back, 3 bases at V and 5 bases at J, with 8 bases in the middle. Per the germline V gene, CDR1 is SGHVS and CDR2 is FNYEAQ. The CDR3 is CASSFRENNEQFF. The CDR3 region has the DNA TGTGCCAGCAGCTTCAGGGAAAACAATGAGCAGTTCTTC.

This chain joins TRBV5-6 and TRBJ2-2; TRBD1 is a possible D gene (5 bases). From germline, CDR1 is SGHDT and CDR2 YYEEEE. This CDR3 has 11 residues. Trimming pared 1 base from V and 13 bases from J, leaving 8 bases between. CDR3 region: CASSLLDTLFF. The CDR3 region has the DNA TGTGCCAGCAGCTTGCTGGACACGCTGTTTTTT.

V and J are TRBV5-6 and TRBJ2-1, with TRBD1 identical over 12 bases. The germline CDR1 and CDR2 sequences are SGHDT and YYEEEE. V shed 0 bases and J 7 bases; nucleotides not matched to a gene: 5. The CDR3 runs to 16 residues. This chain's CDR3 is CASSLVGQGAGNEQFF. DNA of the CDR3: TGTGCCAGCAGCTTGGTGGGACAGGGGGCAGGGAATGAGCAGTTCTTC. The full variable domain, with the rest looked up from reference TRBV5-6 and TRBJ2-1, is DAGVTQSPTHLIKTRGQQVTLRCSPKSGHDTVSWYQQALGQGPQFIFQYYEEEERQRGNFPDRFSGHQFPNYSSELNVNALLLGDSALYLCASSLVGQGAGNEQFFGPGTRLTVL.